This is a list of T cell receptor beta chains from one sample in a study of response to subunit inactivated influenza vaccine. TCRdb independently ran MiXCR on the RT-PCR reads; one entry per CDR3 protein. This sample has about 780,000 distinct CDR3 sequences, with approximately 18% found just once. The material sequenced was PBMCs from blood, taken roughly 5 days after vaccination. All receptors derive from a man in his fifties who received an inactivated influenza vaccine. Each CDR3 is given with its conserved first and last residue. The D gene is left open where the match is weak. Where a row states a size, it is once, few, many or the class of an expanded clone; other rows omit it.

size	D	V	J	CDR3	DNA
NA	NA	TRBV5-1	TRBJ1-1	CASREFQGRTEAFF	TGCGCCAGCAGGGAATTTCAGGGGCGGACTGAAGCTTTCTTT
many	TRBD2	TRBV20-1	TRBJ2-7	CSASPQRGPLEQYF	TGCAGTGCTAGCCCCCAGCGGGGGCCTCTCGAGCAGTACTTC
NA	NA	TRBV5-5	TRBJ1-6	CASSLVHVSESYNSPLHF	TGTGCCAGCAGCTTGGTCCACGTCAGTGAATCCTATAATTCACCCCTCCACTTT
NA	NA	TRBV27	TRBJ2-5	CASGLPGISATQYF	TGTGCCAGCGGACTACCTGGGATATCGGCAACCCAGTACTTC
NA	TRBD1	TRBV5-1	TRBJ2-3	CASSSTGFVTDTQYF	TGCGCCAGCAGCTCGACAGGGTTTGTAACAGATACGCAGTATTTT
few	TRBD1	TRBV7-6	TRBJ2-4	CASSGRTGNVGF	TGTGCCAGCAGCGGAAGGACAGGGAATGTCGGCTTC
many	NA	TRBV5-5	TRBJ2-2	CASSLAGVDTGELFF	TGTGCCAGCAGCTTGGCCGGCGTAGACACCGGGGAGCTGTTTTTT
many	TRBD2	TRBV20-1	TRBJ2-1	CSARDGGLAGEQFF	TGCAGTGCTAGAGATGGGGGACTAGCGGGTGAGCAGTTCTTC
few	NA	TRBV7-2	TRBJ2-7	CASSSWSRGGFHEQYF	TGTGCCAGCAGCTCCTGGTCTAGGGGGGGGTTTCACGAGCAGTACTTC
few	NA	TRBV24-1	TRBJ2-5	CATSDLNREETQYF	TGTGCCACCAGTGATTTAAACAGGGAAGAGACCCAGTACTTC
few	NA	TRBV20-1	TRBJ2-1	CSAGQGDNEQFF	TGCAGCGCCGGCCAGGGCGACAATGAGCAGTTCTTC
few	TRBD1	TRBV7-2	TRBJ2-1	CASSRLWDRGSYNEQFF	TGTGCCAGCAGCCGTCTTTGGGACAGGGGTTCCTACAATGAGCAGTTCTTC
many	TRBD2	TRBV12-3/TRBV12-4	TRBJ2-2	CASSFWSGTNTGELFF	TGTGCCAGCAGTTTCTGGAGCGGGACGAACACCGGGGAGCTGTTTTTT
few	TRBD1	TRBV27	TRBJ2-5	CASSLRGDRGTQYF	TGTGCCAGCAGTTTACGGGGGGACAGGGGGACCCAGTACTTC
NA	NA	TRBV6-2/TRBV6-3	TRBJ2-7	CASSYTSNYEQYF	TGTGCCAGCAGTTACACCTCAAATTACGAGCAGTACTTC
NA	NA	TRBV20-1	TRBJ2-3	CSAQPGPSADTQYF	TGCAGTGCCCAGCCGGGACCCTCGGCAGATACGCAGTATTTT